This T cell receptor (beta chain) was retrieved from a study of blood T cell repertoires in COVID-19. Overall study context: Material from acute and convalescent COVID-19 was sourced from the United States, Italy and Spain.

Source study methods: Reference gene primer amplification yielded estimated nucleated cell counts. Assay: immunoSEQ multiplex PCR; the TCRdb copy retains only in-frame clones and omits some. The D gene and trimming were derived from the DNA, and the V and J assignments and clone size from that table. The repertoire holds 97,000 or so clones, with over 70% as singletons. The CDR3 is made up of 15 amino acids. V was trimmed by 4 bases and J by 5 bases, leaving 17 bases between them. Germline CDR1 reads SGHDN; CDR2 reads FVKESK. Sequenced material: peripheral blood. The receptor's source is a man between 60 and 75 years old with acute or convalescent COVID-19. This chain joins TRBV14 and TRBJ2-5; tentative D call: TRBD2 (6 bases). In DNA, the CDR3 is TGTGCCAGCAGCCCAATACTAGCATTCGGGGAGACCCAGTACTTC. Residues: CASSPILAFGETQYF.